This is a list of T cell receptor beta chains from one sample in a study of T cells after yellow fever vaccination. TCRdb processed the 5' RACE reads anew with MiXCR; each CDR3 protein has one entry. In the table there are approximately 180,000 distinct CDR3 sequences, about 6% of which are singletons. The sample was CD4+ T cells sorted from PBMCs, taken on the day of the first yellow fever vaccination. Receptors originate from a man between 18 and 35 years old who received the YFV17D yellow fever vaccine. Each CDR3 is given with its conserved first and last residue. D genes are given only for firm matches. Where a row states a size, it is once, few, many or the class of an expanded clone; other rows omit it.

v_call,d_call,j_call,clone_size,cdr3_nt,cdr3_aa
TRBV3-1,NA,TRBJ1-6,NA,TGTGCCAGCAGCCACAGGCATTCACCCCTCCACTTT,CASSHRHSPLHF
TRBV5-1,TRBD1,TRBJ2-2,many,TGCGCCAGCAGCACAGGACAGGAAACTACCGGGGAGCTGTTTTTT,CASSTGQETTGELFF
TRBV10-3,NA,TRBJ1-1,few,TGTGCCATCCATAATACGGACAGTGAAGCTTTCTTT,CAIHNTDSEAFF
TRBV15,NA,TRBJ2-5,NA,TGTGCCACCAGCAGAGATTGGGAAAGGGGGGAGACCCAGTACTTC,CATSRDWERGETQYF
TRBV5-6,TRBD1,TRBJ2-2,many,TGTGCCAGCAATTCCGGGACAGTCACCGGGGAGCTGTTTTTT,CASNSGTVTGELFF
TRBV11-2,NA,TRBJ2-7,many,TGTGCCAGCAGCTTAGCGTCTTGGTCGGGTGAGCAGTACTTC,CASSLASWSGEQYF
TRBV11-3,TRBD2,TRBJ2-3,few,TGTGCCAGCAGCTTGGGACTAGCGGGGGGGCAAGATACGCAGTATTTT,CASSLGLAGGQDTQYF
TRBV28,NA,TRBJ1-1,few,TGTGCCAGCAGCCTTCGGGCGGTGAACACTGAAGCTTTCTTT,CASSLRAVNTEAFF
TRBV12-3/TRBV12-4,NA,TRBJ1-2,many,TGTGCCAGCAGTTTCGAGGGGCGCGGCTACACCTTC,CASSFEGRGYTF
TRBV18,NA,TRBJ2-5,many,TGTGCCAGCTCACCTTCCAGTAAAGAGACCCAGTACTTC,CASSPSSKETQYF
TRBV20-1,NA,TRBJ2-3,many,TGCAGTGCTGCCGACAGCACAGATACGCAGTATTTT,CSAADSTDTQYF
TRBV20-1,TRBD2,TRBJ2-1,many,TGCAGTGCTATGGAGAGCGGGGCCTACAATGAGCAGTTCTTC,CSAMESGAYNEQFF
TRBV5-4,NA,TRBJ2-7,NA,TGTGCCAGCAGCTTGGACCCCGGCGGGGTTTACGAGCAGTACTTC,CASSLDPGGVYEQYF
TRBV18,NA,TRBJ1-2,NA,TGTGCCAGCTCACCAGGGAACTTTAACTATGGCTACACCTTC,CASSPGNFNYGYTF
TRBV7-2,NA,TRBJ1-2,NA,TGTGCCAGCAGCTCTGGGGGCCCTAACTATGGCTACACCTTC,CASSSGGPNYGYTF
TRBV6-2/TRBV6-3,TRBD1,TRBJ2-1,many,TGTGCCAGCAGCGATAGGACAGGGCTGTTGACCTACAATGAGCAGTTCTTC,CASSDRTGLLTYNEQFF
TRBV6-2/TRBV6-3,NA,TRBJ2-2,many,TGTGCCAGCAGTTACAGCATCTCAGCCAAGACCGGGGAGCTGTTTTTT,CASSYSISAKTGELFF
TRBV7-2,TRBD2,TRBJ2-1,many,TGTGCCAGCAGCTTAGGTAGCGGGGGGGTCAATGAGCAGTTCTTC,CASSLGSGGVNEQFF
TRBV7-2,TRBD1,TRBJ1-5,many,TGTGCCAGCAGCTTCTCCGGGACAGGGGGCAATCAGCCCCAGCATTTT,CASSFSGTGGNQPQHF
TRBV5-1,TRBD1,TRBJ1-1,many,TGCGCCAGCAGCTGGACAGGGGGATCGAACACTGAAGCTTTCTTT,CASSWTGGSNTEAFF
TRBV7-2,NA,TRBJ1-1,many,TGTGCCAGCAGTGCGGGGGGTTCCACTGAAGCTTTCTTT,CASSAGGSTEAFF
TRBV7-6,TRBD1,TRBJ1-5,NA,TGTGCCAGCAGCGCCTGGACAGGGGAAATTCAGCCCCAGCATTTT,CASSAWTGEIQPQHF
TRBV18,TRBD1,TRBJ2-7,few,TGTGCCAGCTCACCTGGACAGGGACTTGACTACGAGCAGTACTTC,CASSPGQGLDYEQYF
TRBV7-2,TRBD2,TRBJ2-1,NA,TGTGCCAGCAGCTTATATATGAGCGGGGGACACAATGAGCAGTTCTTC,CASSLYMSGGHNEQFF
TRBV5-1,TRBD2,TRBJ2-3,many,TGCGCCAGCAGCCAGGGACTAGCGGGTGGAGATACGCAGTATTTT,CASSQGLAGGDTQYF
TRBV5-1,TRBD2,TRBJ2-1,NA,TGCGCCAGCAGGTCCCCGGGGGGGGAGCAGTTCTTC,CASRSPGGEQFF
TRBV5-1,NA,TRBJ2-7,many,TGCGCCAGCAGCTTGGCCCCTTTACGCTACGAGCAGTACTTC,CASSLAPLRYEQYF
TRBV7-9,NA,TRBJ2-5,NA,TGTGCCAGCAGCTTAGAGGGGGAGGCGACCCAGTACTTC,CASSLEGEATQYF
TRBV4-2,TRBD2,TRBJ2-5,NA,TGTGCCAGCAGCCAAGATAGGGGCTCAGCGGGGGTAGGGGAGACCCAGTACTTC,CASSQDRGSAGVGETQYF
TRBV2,NA,TRBJ2-7,medium-sized,TGTGCCAGCACTCAGGGGGGACACCTATACGAGCAGTACTTC,CASTQGGHLYEQYF
TRBV18,TRBD1,TRBJ2-7,few,TGTGCCAGCTCACCAGGGACAGAAAGCGAGCAGTACTTC,CASSPGTESEQYF
TRBV6-2/TRBV6-3,NA,TRBJ1-5,many,TGTGCCAGCAGCGCCATACAGGGTCGGGTTCGGTGGCCCCAGCATTTT,CASSAIQGRVRWPQHF
TRBV7-8,NA,TRBJ2-3,few,TGTGCCAGCAGCTTAGCCCGTCGGCAGGGGGGTGGGGGCACAGATACGCAGTATTTT,CASSLARRQGGGGTDTQYF
TRBV4-1,TRBD1,TRBJ2-7,many,TGCGCCAGCAGCTCACGGACAGGGCCGTTGGGCGAGCAGTACTTC,CASSSRTGPLGEQYF
TRBV6-5,TRBD1,TRBJ2-7,few,TGTGCCAGCAGTTACTCTAGGGACAGCTACGAGCAGTACTTC,CASSYSRDSYEQYF
TRBV24-1,TRBD2,TRBJ2-3,many,TGTGCCACCAGTAGGGCAAGCGGGGGCACAGATACGCAGTATTTT,CATSRASGGTDTQYF
TRBV29-1,NA,TRBJ1-1,many,TGCAGCGTTAATCCTCAGGGAACGAACACTGAAGCTTTCTTT,CSVNPQGTNTEAFF
TRBV27,TRBD1,TRBJ2-2,many,TGTGCCAGCAGCCTATGGACAGGGGGGACCGGGGAGCTGTTTTTT,CASSLWTGGTGELFF
TRBV5-1,NA,TRBJ1-4,few,TGCGCCAGCAGCCCACAGGGTCCCGAAACTAATGAAAAACTGTTTTTT,CASSPQGPETNEKLFF
TRBV4-3,NA,TRBJ2-3,few,TGCGCCAGCAGCCAAAGTCTGGCGAGCACAGATACGCAGTATTTT,CASSQSLASTDTQYF
TRBV12-3/TRBV12-4,NA,TRBJ2-2,many,TGTGCCAGCAGTTCGGAGAGCGGGGAGCTGTTTTTT,CASSSESGELFF
TRBV9,NA,TRBJ2-2,many,TGTGCCAGCAGCACAAACCTAGACACCGGGGAGCTGTTTTTT,CASSTNLDTGELFF
TRBV7-9,TRBD2,TRBJ2-1,many,TGTGCCAGCAGCTTAGCGCAAAATAGCGGGAGTAACAATGAGCAGTTCTTC,CASSLAQNSGSNNEQFF
TRBV10-3,NA,TRBJ2-3,few,TGTGCCGCGGTCCAGCCGGGCACAGATACGCAGTATTTT,CAAVQPGTDTQYF
TRBV7-6,NA,TRBJ1-4,many,TGTGCCAGCAGCTTTTCGGGGGCAACTAATGAAAAACTGTTTTTT,CASSFSGATNEKLFF
TRBV6-5,NA,TRBJ2-2,many,TGTGCCAGCAGTTATAGTGTTTGGGGCACCGGGGAGCTGTTTTTT,CASSYSVWGTGELFF
TRBV3-1,NA,TRBJ1-1,NA,TGTGCCAGCAGCCCGGGGACTTTCCGGAACACTGAAGCTTTCTTT,CASSPGTFRNTEAFF
TRBV24-1,NA,TRBJ2-1,few,TGTGCCACCAGTGATTTCGTAGCGAGCTCCTACAATGAGCAGTTCTTC,CATSDFVASSYNEQFF
TRBV6-1,NA,TRBJ2-3,NA,TGTGCCAGCACCCTAAAGGACCCCACAGATACGCAGTATTTT,CASTLKDPTDTQYF
TRBV18,NA,TRBJ1-5,NA,TGTGCCAGCTCACAGGGTAGCAATCAGCCCCAGCATTTT,CASSQGSNQPQHF
TRBV5-1,TRBD2,TRBJ2-3,many,TGCGCCAGCAGCGACGTGACTAGCGCAGATACGCAGTATTTT,CASSDVTSADTQYF
TRBV6-6,NA,TRBJ2-1,many,TGTGCCAGCAGTTACGTCTCTAGCAATGAGCAGTTCTTC,CASSYVSSNEQFF
TRBV6-2/TRBV6-3,TRBD1,TRBJ1-2,NA,TGTGCCAGCAGCCTTGGGACAGGCGGAGGCTACACCTTC,CASSLGTGGGYTF
TRBV3-1,NA,TRBJ1-1,few,TGTGCCAGCAGCCTCGAGACAGGATGGAATGTGAACACTGAAGCTTTCTTT,CASSLETGWNVNTEAFF
TRBV9,TRBD2,TRBJ2-1,many,TGTGCCAGCAGCGTAACCCCGGGGGGAGGATACAATGAGCAGTTCTTC,CASSVTPGGGYNEQFF
TRBV5-6,NA,TRBJ2-1,few,TGTGCCAGCAGCTTGGTGGGCCCGGGAGTGCCCTACAATGAGCAGTTCTTC,CASSLVGPGVPYNEQFF
TRBV9,NA,TRBJ2-5,many,TGTGCCAGCAGCGTACGAGGTAGCTGGGAGACCCAGTACTTC,CASSVRGSWETQYF
TRBV4-2,NA,TRBJ2-5,many,TGTGCCAGCAGCCAACGGGAGGGGGCGGAGACCCAGTACTTC,CASSQREGAETQYF